This paragraph reports one TCR beta chain. No antigen is known for it. Between the trimmed V and J ends, which lost 5 bases and 3 bases, there was a span of 19 bases. Germline CDR1 MGHDK, CDR2 SYGVNS. The CDR3 is 16 residues long. The entry originates in a study of cytomegalovirus exposure and HLA in healthy donors. Study background: The 650 to 850 first-cohort repertoires and the roughly 120 validation repertoires shared the same platform, a later analysis reported.

Findings and caveats of the study: Cytomegalovirus association was listed for 164 TCR beta chains. Cytomegalovirus status, reportedly, was diagnosed with high specificity and sensitivity by the classifier. Most observed TCR sequences were rare, whereas some public TCRs were detected in many donors.

The assay was immunoSEQ multiplex PCR, and TCRdb's table has in-frame clones only and misses some. The sample has some 180,000 clones; about nine tenths are singletons. V gene TRBV25-1 combines with J gene TRBJ2-5; a possible D gene is TRBD1 (7 bases). The TCR originated in a man aged 25-45 years in good health and CMV-seropositive. Sequenced sample: PBMCs. The CDR3 bases are TGTGCCAGCAGTTCCCGTCAGGCAGGGGGGAAAGAGACCCAGTACTTC. It specifies CASSSRQAGGKETQYF. The full variable domain, rest sourced from reference TRBV25-1 and TRBJ2-5, is EADIYQTPRYLVIGTGKKITLECSQTMGHDKMYWYQQDPGMELHLIHYSYGVNSTEKGDLSSESTVSRIRTEHFPLTLESARPSHTSQYLCASSSRQAGGKETQYFGPGTRLLVL.